The 9 T cell receptor beta chains below were found in one sample sequenced in a study of blood T cell repertoires in COVID-19. Data came from immunoSEQ multiplex PCR; TCRdb stores just in-frame clones and leaves some out. The profile covers more than 300,000 clones, with nearly 90% appearing a single time and approximately 6% taken by the ten largest. Material: PBMCs or T cells enriched from blood (not recorded which). The receptors come from a woman aged 30 to 39 who had recovered from COVID-19.

This chain joins TRBV5-1 and TRBJ2-5; weak D call: TRBD1 (6 bases). Germline V gene lookup returns CDR1 SGHRS and CDR2 YFSETQ. The CDR3 runs to 15 residues. V was shortened by 0 bases and J by 2 bases, with 11 bases between the two germline ends. In nucleotides, the CDR3 is TGCGCCAGCAGCTTGGGACAGGTTGTACAAGAGACCCAGTACTTC. Residues: CASSLGQVVQETQYF. Full variable domain (missing parts from reference TRBV5-1 and TRBJ2-5): KAGVTQTPRYLIKTRGQQVTLSCSPISGHRSVSWYQQTPGQGLQFLFEYFSETQRNKGNFPGRFSGRQFSNSRSEMNVSTLELGDSALYLCASSLGQVVQETQYFGPGTRLLVL.

This sequence joins TRBV7-9 and TRBJ1-2; D gene ambiguous. The V and J ends lost 5 bases and 4 bases respectively, with 11 bases between them. Germline CDR1 is SEHNR and CDR2 is FQNEAQ (reference sequence). The CDR3 sequence is 13 residues long. CDR3 DNA sequence: TGTGCCAGCAGCCCCGACATATTCTATGGCTACACCTTC. Residues: CASSPDIFYGYTF.

The CDR3 loop reads CASSLTQGLQGSPLHF. As DNA, the CDR3 is TGCGCCAGCAGCTTGACACAGGGCCTGCAGGGTTCACCCCTCCACTTT. The chain recombines TRBV5-1 with TRBJ1-6; weak D call: TRBD1 (6 bases). CDR1 is SGHRS, CDR2 YFSETQ, per germline. The V gene lost 1 base and the J gene lost 9 bases, with 17 bases spanning the gap. CDR3 size: 16 residues.

In DNA form, the CDR3 reads TGTGCCGGAGGGGACTTCTATGGCTACACCTTC. As protein: CAGGDFYGYTF. The chain combines TRBV19 with TRBJ1-2; D may be TRBD1 (5 bases). The CDR3 totals 11 residues. Germline CDR1 LNHDA, CDR2 SQIVND (reference sequence). The V end was cut by 11 bases, the J end by 4 bases, with 11 bases between.

The chain links TRBV29-1 to TRBJ2-7, with D perhaps matching TRBD1 (5 bases). Germline V gives CDR1 SQVTM, CDR2 ANQGSEA. Trimming shortened V by 6 bases and J by 2 bases, and 11 bases separated the two germline ends. The CDR3 extends over 12 amino acids. The CDR3 sequence: CSVRGHTYEQYF. CDR3 nucleotides: TGCAGCGTGAGAGGACATACCTACGAGCAGTACTTC.

This clone occurred once. CDR3 in amino acids: CSVVGQNTGELFF. The DNA for the CDR3 is TGCAGCGTTGTCGGACAGAACACCGGGGAGCTGTTTTTT. The chain has TRBV29-1 and TRBJ2-2; a weak D match, TRBD1 (5 bases). This CDR3 comprises 13 residues. Trimming cost V 4 bases and J 1 base, with 7 bases left between them. Per germline, CDR1 SQVTM and CDR2 ANQGSEA.

In this sample, this clone turned up once. The V call is TRBV29-1, the J call TRBJ1-2, with 8 positions matching TRBD1. This CDR3 comprises 11 residues. Per the germline V gene, CDR1 is SQVTM and CDR2 is ANQGSEA. With 3 bases clipped from V and 8 bases from J, the junction kept 2 bases outside the gene matches. The DNA for the CDR3 is TGCAGCGTTGACAGGGGGCAAGGCTACACCTTC. It translates to CSVDRGQGYTF.

This chain links TRBV7-9 with TRBJ2-7; 8 nucleotides agree with TRBD2. In germline, CDR1 is SEHNR, CDR2 FQNEAQ (reference sequence). The CDR3 consists of 15 residues. With 5 bases clipped from V and 3 bases from J, the junction kept 9 bases outside the gene matches. CDR3 in amino acids: CASSQRTSRYYEQYF. The CDR3 DNA is TGTGCCAGCAGCCAACGGACTAGCAGATACTACGAGCAGTACTTC.

This sequence joins TRBV19 and TRBJ2-7; no firm D call. Trimming shortened V by 1 base and J by 6 bases, and 4 bases separated the two germline ends. CDR1 LNHDA and CDR2 SQIVND come from the germline V gene (reference sequence). The length of the CDR3 is 11 residues. The CDR3 region is CASSIGSEQYF. CDR3 nucleotides: TGTGCCAGTAGTATAGGGAGCGAGCAGTACTTC.